The present T cell receptor (beta chain) was sequenced within a study of blood T cell repertoires in COVID-19. Study-wide background: Acute and convalescent COVID-19 samples came from the United States, Italy and Spain. From T cells, B-cell-depleted T cells, or PBMCs came the material, which was cDNA or gDNA.

This clone was picked up one time. From germline, CDR1 is MDHEN and CDR2 SYDVKM. CDR3 size: 14 residues. The germline V and J ends were trimmed by 2 bases and 3 bases, with 11 bases remaining between them. Authors' data handling: Reference gene primer amplification gave nucleated cell count estimates. Sequencing was performed with immunoSEQ multiplex PCR; in TCRdb, only in-frame clones are kept and a portion is missing. V and J calls and clone size are as listed in that table; D and trimming were resolved from the DNA. The repertoire holds 90,000 to 100,000 clones, about nine tenths seen once, with 10% in the top ten.

V usage is TRBV28 and J usage is TRBJ2-7; D remains unclear. Sequenced sample: peripheral blood. The receptor comes from a man in his forties or fifties with acute or convalescent COVID-19. Here the CDR3 reads CASSLGLTSYEQYF. DNA for the CDR3: TGTGCCAGCAGTTTAGGGCTAACGAGCTACGAGCAGTACTTC.